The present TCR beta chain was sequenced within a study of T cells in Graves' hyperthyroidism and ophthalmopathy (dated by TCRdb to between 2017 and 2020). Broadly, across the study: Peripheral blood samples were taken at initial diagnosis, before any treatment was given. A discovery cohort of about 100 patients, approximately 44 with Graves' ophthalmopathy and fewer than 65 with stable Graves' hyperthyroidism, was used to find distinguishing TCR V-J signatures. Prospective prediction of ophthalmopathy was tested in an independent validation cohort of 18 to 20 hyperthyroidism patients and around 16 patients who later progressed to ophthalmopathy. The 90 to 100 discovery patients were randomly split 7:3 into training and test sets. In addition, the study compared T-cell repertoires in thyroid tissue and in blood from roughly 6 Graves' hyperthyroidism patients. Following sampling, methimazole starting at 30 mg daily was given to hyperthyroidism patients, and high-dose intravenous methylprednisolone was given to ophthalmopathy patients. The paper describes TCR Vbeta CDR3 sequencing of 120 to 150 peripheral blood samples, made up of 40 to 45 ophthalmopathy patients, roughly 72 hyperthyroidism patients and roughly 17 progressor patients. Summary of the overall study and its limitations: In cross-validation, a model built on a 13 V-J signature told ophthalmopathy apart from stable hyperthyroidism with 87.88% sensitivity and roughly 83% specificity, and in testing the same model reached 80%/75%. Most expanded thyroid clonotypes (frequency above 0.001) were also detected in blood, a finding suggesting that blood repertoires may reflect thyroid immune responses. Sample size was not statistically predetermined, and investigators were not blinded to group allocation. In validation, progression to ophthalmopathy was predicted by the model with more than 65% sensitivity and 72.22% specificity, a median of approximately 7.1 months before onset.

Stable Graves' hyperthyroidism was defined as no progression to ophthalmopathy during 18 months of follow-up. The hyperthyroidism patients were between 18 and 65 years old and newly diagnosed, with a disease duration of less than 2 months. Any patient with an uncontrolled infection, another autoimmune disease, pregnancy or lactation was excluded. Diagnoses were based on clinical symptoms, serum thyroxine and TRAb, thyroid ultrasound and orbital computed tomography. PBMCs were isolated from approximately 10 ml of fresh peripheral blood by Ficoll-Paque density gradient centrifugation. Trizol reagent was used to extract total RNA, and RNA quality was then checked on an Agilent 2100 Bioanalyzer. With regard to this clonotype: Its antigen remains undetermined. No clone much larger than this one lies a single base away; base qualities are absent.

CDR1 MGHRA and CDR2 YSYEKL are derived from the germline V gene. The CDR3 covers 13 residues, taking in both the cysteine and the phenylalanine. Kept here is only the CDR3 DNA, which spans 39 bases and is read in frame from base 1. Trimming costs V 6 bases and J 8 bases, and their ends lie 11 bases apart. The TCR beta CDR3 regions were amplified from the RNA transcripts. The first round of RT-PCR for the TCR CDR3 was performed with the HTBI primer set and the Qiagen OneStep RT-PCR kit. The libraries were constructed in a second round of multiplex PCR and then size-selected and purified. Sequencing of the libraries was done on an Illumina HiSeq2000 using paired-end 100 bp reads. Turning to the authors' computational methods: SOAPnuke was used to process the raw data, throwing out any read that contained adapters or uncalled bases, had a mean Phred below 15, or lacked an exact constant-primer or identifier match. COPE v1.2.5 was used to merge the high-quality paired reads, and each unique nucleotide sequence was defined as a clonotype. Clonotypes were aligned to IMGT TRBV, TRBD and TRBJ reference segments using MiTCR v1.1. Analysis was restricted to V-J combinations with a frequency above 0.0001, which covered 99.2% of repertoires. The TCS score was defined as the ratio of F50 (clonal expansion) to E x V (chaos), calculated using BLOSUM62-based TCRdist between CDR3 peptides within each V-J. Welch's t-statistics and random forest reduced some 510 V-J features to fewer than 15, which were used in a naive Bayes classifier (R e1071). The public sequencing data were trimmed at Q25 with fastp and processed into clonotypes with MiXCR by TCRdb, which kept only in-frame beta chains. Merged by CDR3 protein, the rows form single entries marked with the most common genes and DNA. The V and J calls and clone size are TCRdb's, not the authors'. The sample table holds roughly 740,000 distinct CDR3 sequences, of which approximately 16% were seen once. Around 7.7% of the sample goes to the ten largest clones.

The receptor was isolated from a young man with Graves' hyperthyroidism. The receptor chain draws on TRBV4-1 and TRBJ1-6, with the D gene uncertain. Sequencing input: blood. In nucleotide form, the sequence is TGCGCCAGCAGTCCCATGAAAGATTCACCCCTCCACTTT. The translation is CASSPMKDSPLHF.